The 10 T cell receptor beta chains below come from one sample, sequenced in a study of beta chain features in type 1 diabetes. TCRB transcripts that were expressed got sequenced, as all of the isolated RNA had been reverse transcribed. Libraries were prepared by immunoSEQ multiplex PCR; TCRdb keeps only in-frame clonotypes and omits some of them. This table holds 360,000 or so clones, around a fifth found once. The sample was naive CD4+ T cells from blood. These receptors were taken from a young woman in good health.

The V and J genes are TRBV7-9 and TRBJ1-1; the match to TRBD1 covers 7 bases. The CDR3 spans 14 residues. CDR1 and CDR2 from the germline V gene are SEHNR and FQNEAQ (reference sequence). Losses at the gene ends were 6 bases for V and 5 bases for J; bases not matched to a gene: 9. DNA of the CDR3: TGTGCCAGCAGGACCACAGGGGTGGAGACTGAAGCTTTCTTT. Translation: CASRTTGVETEAFF.

The genes are TRBV18 and TRBJ1-1; 10 bases line up with TRBD1. The germline CDR1 and CDR2 sequences are KGHSH and LQKENI. CDR3 length equals 17 residues. J was trimmed by 3 bases and V by 0 bases; bases with no gene match: 7. CDR3 region: CASSPPGTGAPYTEAFF. The CDR3 DNA reads TGTGCCAGCTCACCACCCGGGACAGGGGCCCCGTACACTGAAGCTTTCTTT. Combining the CDR3 with reference TRBV18 and TRBJ1-1 gives the whole variable domain NAGVMQNPRHLVRRRGQEARLRCSPMKGHSHVYWYRQLPEEGLKFMVYLQKENIIDESGMPKERFSAEFPKEGPSILRIQQVVRGDSAAYFCASSPPGTGAPYTEAFFGQGTRLTVV.

This rearrangement joins TRBV15 to TRBJ2-7; 7 positions match TRBD2. This CDR3 comprises 16 residues. CDR1 and CDR2 (germline): LNHNV, YYDKDF (reference sequence). The V gene end was trimmed by 0 bases and the J gene end by 2 bases; junction bases not matched to a gene: 7. The CDR3 loop is CATSRDVASGAYEQYF. DNA for the CDR3: TGTGCCACCAGCAGAGATGTGGCTAGCGGAGCCTACGAGCAGTACTTC.

The chain joins TRBV5-1 to TRBJ2-7, with 10 bases matching TRBD1. Looked up from germline, CDR1 is SGHRS and CDR2 is YFSETQ. This CDR3 has 14 residues. Trimming removed 4 bases from V and 4 bases from J; junction bases left unmatched: 5. The CDR3 reads CASSKDRGLYEQYF. CDR3 nucleotides: TGCGCCAGCAGCAAAGACAGGGGGCTGTACGAGCAGTACTTC.

The chain carries TRBV15 and TRBJ1-3, with D perhaps TRBD1 (5 bases). The CDR3 is 15 amino acids. The V and J ends lost 0 bases and 2 bases respectively, with 8 bases between them. Germline V gene sequence: CDR1 LNHNV, CDR2 YYDKDF (reference sequence). The CDR3, as DNA: TGTGCCACCAGCAGAGATCAGGGTACTGGAAACACCATATATTTT. This encodes CATSRDQGTGNTIYF.

This clone was seen a handful of times. The rearrangement uses TRBV4-3 and TRBJ1-4; D not resolved. Deletions cut 6 bases from V and 6 bases from J, with 11 bases between. This CDR3 is 13 amino acids long. Germline V gene lookup returns CDR1 LGHNA and CDR2 YSLEER. CDR3: CASSKGADEKLFF. CDR3 nucleotide sequence: TGCGCCAGCAGTAAGGGAGCAGATGAAAAACTGTTTTTT.

The chain recombines TRBV5-1 with TRBJ2-3, with TRBD2 identical over 13 bases. Germline V gene sequence: CDR1 SGHRS, CDR2 YFSETQ. Trimming removed 5 bases from V and 6 bases from J; junction bases left unmatched: 9. The CDR3 totals 16 residues. This CDR3 reads CASSMGTSGASDTQYF. In DNA form, the CDR3 reads TGCGCCAGCAGTATGGGGACTAGCGGGGCCTCCGATACGCAGTATTTT.

This clone has more than one count but fewer than ten. The chain recombines TRBV19 with TRBJ2-1; tentative D call: TRBD2 (6 bases). From germline, CDR1 is LNHDA and CDR2 SQIVND (reference sequence). The CDR3 has 16 residues. Between the trimmed V and J ends, which lost 9 bases and 0 bases, there was a span of 18 bases. DNA for the CDR3: TGTGCCAGCAGAGACCCGATCGGGAGCTCCTACAATGAGCAGTTCTTC. Translated, it gives CASRDPIGSSYNEQFF.

The chain carries TRBV28 and TRBJ2-1; 11 bases align to TRBD2. With 8 bases clipped from V and 10 bases from J, the junction kept 13 bases outside the gene matches. Per the germline V gene, CDR1 is MDHEN and CDR2 is SYDVKM. The CDR3 loop spans 15 amino acids. CDR3 in DNA: TGTGCCAGCGGGGGTCTAGCGGGAGGCCGGACCGAGCAGTTCTTC. Translation: CASGGLAGGRTEQFF.

V and J are TRBV29-1 and TRBJ2-5; possible D gene TRBD2, 5 bases. The germline V gene has CDR1 SQVTM and CDR2 ANQGSEA. Trimming cost V 4 bases and J 9 bases, with 9 bases left between them. CDR3 length: 10 residues. The CDR3 DNA reads as TGCAGCGTTGGGGTGGAGGCCCAGTACTTC. It codes for CSVGVEAQYF.